This TCR beta chain was identified during a study of CD4 T cells in relation to SARS-CoV-2 and coronaviruses. Whole-study context: A couple of subjects were Hispanic; patients were fewer than 10 males and a handful of females.

Repertoires were generated with immunoSEQ multiplex PCR, while TCRdb's copy carries only in-frame clones and drops some. The table records more than 35,000 clones, 77% of them present only once. The CDR3 loop spans 15 amino acids. The J segment lost 3 bases and the V segment lost 3 bases, leaving 3 bases of the junction unmatched. Germline CDR1 and CDR2: SGHDN and FVKESK. With respect to this clone: Its antigen is unknown.

Naive and memory CD4+ T cells were separated from cryopreserved PBMCs. Sorted naive or memory CD4+ cells met CEF peptides for roughly ten days. The study, taken as a whole, reports: Pre-pandemic and post-infection samples never came from the same donor.

The genes are TRBV14 and TRBJ2-3; TRBD2 matches at 10 bases. Sequenced input: memory CD4+ T cells from PBMCs, cultured in vitro. The TCR was taken from an adult with COVID-19. CDR3 DNA sequence: TGTGCCAGCAGCCATTCACTAGCGGGAACAGATACGCAGTATTTT. Protein product: CASSHSLAGTDTQYF.